The subject of this entry is one T cell receptor beta chain. Its cognate antigen is unknown. One entry per CDR3 protein results from TCRdb running MiXCR on the 5' RACE reads. Found here are more than 300,000 distinct CDR3 sequences, approximately 12% of them singletons; the top ten hold about 3.3%. The data originate from a study of T cells after yellow fever vaccination. In germline, CDR1 is DFQATT, CDR2 SNEGSKA (reference sequence). Trimming removed 3 bases from V and 7 bases from J; junction bases left unmatched: 8. The CDR3 extends over 13 amino acids. Notes on the study in general: The CD4 and CD8 compartments had a small share of their clonotypes in common. Any FACS-sorted repertoire could hold abundant clonotypes that contaminate it from the bulk population.

The chain uses TRBV20-1 and TRBJ2-7, with 8 bases aligning to TRBD1. The TCR originated in a man in his late teens or twenties who received the YFV17D yellow fever vaccine. The material was CD4+ T cells sorted from PBMCs, obtained 45 days after the yellow fever booster vaccination. The CDR3: CSARPGQGREQYF. CDR3 DNA: TGCAGTGCTAGGCCCGGACAGGGAAGGGAGCAGTACTTC.